This is a list of T cell receptor beta chains from one sample in a study of patients and donors after allogeneic stem cell transplantation. One entry per CDR3 protein, called by TCRdb with MiXCR from the RT-PCR reads. This table holds some 150,000 distinct CDR3 sequences, approximately 35% found once. The sequenced material came from blood, either unsorted or a sorted T cell fraction (not recorded which). The origin of the receptors is a human donor who was either an allogeneic HSCT recipient or a stem cell or donor lymphocyte infusion donor (not recorded which). It is not recorded whose cells these are; they may come from a transplant donor. The CDR3 runs from the conserved cysteine through the conserved F or W. Each record gives: D gene, J gene, V gene, clone size, CDR3 protein, CDR3 DNA. The D gene is left open where the match is weak. Size values are once, few and many counts, or a class for expanded clones, and some rows have none.

- TRBJ1-1 TRBV4-3 - CASSQDGPGNTEAFF TGCGCCAGCAGCCAAGATGGGCCTGGGAACACTGAAGCTTTCTTT
- TRBJ1-5 TRBV3-1 - CASSQNFGFEPQHF TGTGCCAGCAGCCAAAACTTCGGCTTTGAGCCCCAGCATTTT
TRBD1 TRBJ1-1 TRBV12-3/TRBV12-4 few CASAFGQGDTEAFF TGTGCCAGCGCCTTCGGACAGGGAGACACTGAAGCTTTCTTT
TRBD2 TRBJ2-1 TRBV12-3/TRBV12-4 few CASSPWGGSFSYNEQFF TGTGCCAGCAGCCCCTGGGGAGGGTCGTTCTCCTACAATGAGCAGTTCTTC
TRBD1 TRBJ1-1 TRBV12-3/TRBV12-4 once CASSLEAGTGYGPREAFF TGTGCCAGCAGTTTAGAGGCGGGGACAGGTTACGGGCCAAGGGAAGCTTTCTTT
- TRBJ2-5 TRBV29-1 few CSATGSEETQYF TGCAGCGCTACCGGCAGCGAAGAGACCCAGTACTTC
TRBD1 TRBJ1-2 TRBV25-1 few CASSGTGWGYTF TGTGCCAGCAGTGGGACAGGGTGGGGCTACACCTTC
- TRBJ2-6 TRBV5-6 - CASSLAGLSGANVLTF TGTGCCAGCAGCTTGGCAGGACTCTCTGGGGCCAACGTCCTGACTTTC
- TRBJ2-5 TRBV11-2 - CASSPQGWQETQYF TGTGCCAGCAGCCCCCAAGGGTGGCAAGAGACCCAGTACTTC
TRBD1 TRBJ1-1 TRBV12-3/TRBV12-4 few CASSTGVTTEAFF TGTGCCAGCAGTACAGGGGTAACCACTGAAGCTTTCTTT
- TRBJ1-1 TRBV12-3/TRBV12-4 - CASIPNRNTEAFF TGTGCCAGCATTCCAAACAGGAACACTGAAGCTTTCTTT
- TRBJ1-1 TRBV7-8 - CASSLEPDIRTEAFF TGTGCCAGCAGCTTAGAGCCGGATATAAGAACTGAAGCTTTCTTT
- TRBJ1-2 TRBV10-3 few CAISEGQYGYTF TGTGCCATCAGTGAAGGACAATATGGCTACACCTTC
- TRBJ1-4 TRBV7-2 few CASSLAPSGEKLFF TGTGCCAGCAGCTTAGCCCCATCCGGAGAAAAACTGTTTTTT
- TRBJ2-3 TRBV29-1 - CSVVGDRSPSDTQYF TGCAGCGTTGTTGGCGACAGGAGCCCCTCAGATACGCAGTATTTT
- TRBJ1-5 TRBV7-2 - CASSPMTIPRGQPQHF TGTGCCAGCAGCCCGATGACCATCCCTCGGGGTCAGCCCCAGCATTTT
- TRBJ1-5 TRBV28 - CASSFGRSSNQPQHF TGTGCCAGCAGTTTCGGACGGAGTAGCAATCAGCCCCAGCATTTT
- TRBJ1-3 TRBV20-1 - CSAHNGPSSGNTIYF TGCAGTGCCCATAACGGCCCGAGCTCTGGAAACACCATATATTTT
- TRBJ2-7 TRBV5-1 - CASSIGGYEQYF TGCGCCAGCAGCATCGGTGGCTACGAGCAGTACTTC
- TRBJ1-6 TRBV6-1 many CASMGSSYNSPLHF TGTGCCAGCATGGGGAGCTCCTATAATTCACCCCTCCACTTT
- TRBJ1-1 TRBV9 - CASSPPQGKNTEAFF TGTGCCAGCAGCCCCCCTCAGGGGAAAAACACTGAAGCTTTCTTT
- TRBJ1-2 TRBV28 - CASRKQGVDYGYTF TGTGCCAGCAGGAAACAGGGTGTTGACTATGGCTACACCTTC
TRBD2 TRBJ2-3 TRBV9 - CASSVEWRGGTDTQYF TGTGCCAGCAGCGTAGAGTGGCGGGGGGGCACAGATACGCAGTATTTT
- TRBJ2-3 TRBV12-3/TRBV12-4 - CASNPGFEGEDPHTQYF TGTGCCAGCAACCCAGGGTTTGAGGGGGAGGACCCCCATACGCAGTATTTT
- TRBJ2-2 TRBV24-1 - CATSDYVGELFF TGTGCCACCAGTGATTATGTCGGGGAGCTGTTTTTT
- TRBJ2-4 TRBV28 - CASSLNLPRLVQYF TGTGCCAGCAGTTTGAACCTTCCCCGGTTGGTTCAGTACTTC
- TRBJ1-1 TRBV28 - CASSPSHEAFF TGTGCCAGCAGTCCCAGTCATGAAGCTTTCTTT
- TRBJ1-1 TRBV6-1 - CASSEVGLNTEAFF TGTGCCAGCAGTGAAGTAGGGTTGAACACTGAAGCTTTCTTT
- TRBJ1-4 TRBV4-1 - CASSQDPRAGKNEKLFF TGCGCCAGCAGCCAAGATCCCCGCGCGGGAAAGAATGAAAAACTGTTTTTT
TRBD2 TRBJ2-5 TRBV6-2/TRBV6-3 - CASSKRGVLQETQYF TGTGCCAGCAGCAAGCGGGGGGTACTCCAAGAGACCCAGTACTTC
- TRBJ1-6 TRBV12-3/TRBV12-4 - CASSPTLGNSPLHF TGTGCCAGCAGCCCGACCCTGGGCAATTCACCCCTCCACTTT
TRBD1 TRBJ1-3 TRBV12-3/TRBV12-4 - CASRLTGTSSGNTIYF TGTGCCAGCAGGCTGACAGGGACGAGCTCTGGAAACACCATATATTTT
- TRBJ1-4 TRBV6-5 few CASSYYRVDEKLFF TGTGCCAGCAGTTACTACAGGGTTGATGAAAAACTGTTTTTT
- TRBJ1-6 TRBV12-3/TRBV12-4 - CASSLTLGRNSPLHF TGTGCCAGCAGTTTAACTCTCGGGAGGAATTCACCCCTCCACTTT
- TRBJ1-5 TRBV7-8 few CASNNGGQPQHF TGTGCCAGCAACAACGGGGGTCAGCCCCAGCATTTT
- TRBJ1-4 TRBV10-3 few CAISEFQTGDNEKLFF TGTGCCATCAGTGAGTTCCAGACAGGTGACAATGAAAAACTGTTTTTT
- TRBJ2-2 TRBV7-3 - CASSHDSVSGELFF TGTGCCAGCAGCCACGACTCCGTCAGCGGGGAGCTGTTTTTT
TRBD2 TRBJ2-1 TRBV20-1 few CSVPSTSPNEQFF TGCAGTGTTCCCTCGACTAGCCCCAATGAGCAGTTCTTC
- TRBJ2-5 TRBV25-1 - CASSEPRGVQETQYF TGTGCCAGCAGTGAACCAAGGGGTGTCCAAGAGACCCAGTACTTC
- TRBJ2-2 TRBV29-1 few CSVATGGDTGELFF TGCAGCGTCGCCACAGGCGGGGACACCGGGGAGCTGTTTTTT
- TRBJ2-7 TRBV20-1 - CSARTREGTSYEQYF TGCAGTGCTAGGACAAGGGAAGGGACCTCCTACGAGCAGTACTTC
- TRBJ2-7 TRBV27 - CASSLSGQLAYYEQYF TGTGCCAGCAGTTTATCCGGGCAGCTTGCTTACTACGAGCAGTACTTC
TRBD2 TRBJ2-5 TRBV5-1 - CASSLELAATQYF TGCGCCAGCAGCTTGGAACTAGCGGCGACCCAGTACTTC
- TRBJ1-6 TRBV6-5 few CASSYYSLLVSPLHF TGTGCCAGCAGTTACTACAGCCTGTTGGTATCACCCCTCCACTTT
- TRBJ1-1 TRBV12-3/TRBV12-4 few CASSSSGRGNAEAFF TGTGCCAGCAGTTCTTCAGGGAGGGGGAACGCTGAAGCTTTCTTT
- TRBJ2-7 TRBV28 once CASRTDPDFLMGEQYF TGTGCCAGCAGAACCGACCCCGACTTTCTTATGGGGGAGCAGTACTTC
- TRBJ2-1 TRBV12-3/TRBV12-4 few CASSGREFNEQFF TGTGCCAGCAGCGGACGCGAATTCAATGAGCAGTTCTTC
- TRBJ2-3 TRBV20-1 once CSPGLVKATYTQYF TGCAGCCCTGGGCTAGTAAAAGCGACATATACGCAGTATTTT
- TRBJ1-4 TRBV6-2/TRBV6-3 few CASSYPAGNEKLFF TGTGCCAGCAGTTACCCGGCGGGTAATGAAAAACTGTTTTTT